The 21 T cell receptor beta chains reported below all come from one sample, sequenced in a study of CXCR3-negative and CXCR3-positive naive CD8 T cells. The study's findings and limits: Greater hydrophobicity was found in TRB CDR3s of CXCR3-positive naive cells than of CXCR3-negative naive cells.

Which antigens these TCRs recognize remains unknown. Libraries of TRB cDNA were made by 5' RACE and carried UMIs. TCRdb reanalyzed the 5' RACE reads and collapses them to one entry per CDR3 protein, without DNA. Its clone listing holds fewer than 90,000 distinct CDR3 sequences. Specimen: naive CXCR3+ CD8+ T cells from blood. As to subset: CD45RO-CCR7+CD27+CD95- naive CD8+ T cells expressing CXCR3 (TNR3+). The receptors derive from a human donor in good health. Some clones in this sample may be carry-over from other donors' samples.

The chain couples TRBV24-1 to TRBJ1-1; TCRdb's D call, TRBD1, is unchecked because there is no DNA. The germline gives CDR1 KGHDR, CDR2 SFDVKD. The CDR3 has 13 residues. CDR3 residues: CATRGQGDTEAFF.

This rearrangement joins TRBV7-7 to TRBJ2-1. Germline CDR1 and CDR2: SSHAT and FNYEAQ (reference sequence). The CDR3 is 16 residues long. CDR3 region: CASSLALGGPPDEQFF.

CDR3 protein: CASSYAGTGGNQPQHF. The V call is TRBV12-3 or TRBV12-4, the J call TRBJ1-5; TCRdb returns TRBD1, unconfirmable since there is no DNA. CDR3 size: 16 residues.

The chain uses TRBV2 and TRBJ2-1; TCRdb gives TRBD1 as the D gene, but with no DNA this cannot be confirmed. In germline, CDR1 is SNHLY, CDR2 FYNNEI. This CDR3 comprises 13 residues. CDR3 protein: CASGTGPYNEQFF.

This chain joins TRBV5-1 and TRBJ2-7. Germline lookup yields CDR1 SGHRS and CDR2 YFSETQ. This CDR3 has 14 amino acids. CDR3 sequence: CASSLYRANYEQYF.

The chain couples TRBV24-1 to TRBJ2-3; the TRBD1 assignment by TCRdb is unverifiable without DNA. There are 12 residues in the CDR3. Germline V gives CDR1 KGHDR, CDR2 SFDVKD. Here the CDR3 reads CATNGGGNTQYF.

The chain links TRBV27 to TRBJ2-1. The germline gives CDR1 MNHEY, CDR2 SMNVEV (reference sequence). This CDR3 has 16 residues. CDR3 region: CASSFADRSSYNEQFF.

The V call is TRBV4-3, the J call TRBJ1-2. This CDR3 comprises 17 residues. Germline V gene sequence: CDR1 LGHNA, CDR2 YSLEER. Here the CDR3 reads CASSQDRGLLGYYGYTF.

V is TRBV6-2 or TRBV6-3 and J is TRBJ2-4; checking the TCRdb D call of TRBD2 is not possible without DNA. The CDR3 has 18 residues. Germline V gene data show CDR1 as MNHEY and CDR2 as SVGEGT. The CDR3 region is CASSLSGGPARDKNIQYF.

V and J are TRBV5-1 and TRBJ2-2. The CDR3 is 14 amino acids. CDR1 SGHRS and CDR2 YFSETQ come from the germline V gene. The chain's CDR3 is CASSSTPNTGELFF.

The chain recombines TRBV5-1 with TRBJ2-2; TCRdb's D call of TRBD1 is untestable without DNA. The CDR3 sequence is 12 residues long. The germline V gene encodes CDR1 SGHRS and CDR2 YFSETQ. CDR3 protein: CASSLEGTELFF.

The gene calls are TRBV28 and TRBJ1-6; the D call from TCRdb, TRBD1, cannot be confirmed without DNA. This CDR3 is built from 14 residues. CDR1 is MDHEN and CDR2 is SYDVKM in the germline V gene. The CDR3 region is CASSLTGSSGPLHF. Looking up the rest from reference TRBV28 and TRBJ1-6 gives the full variable domain: DVKVTQSSRYLVKRTGEKVFLECVQDMDHENMFWYRQDPGLGLRLIYFSYDVKMKEKGDIPEGYSVSREKKERFSLILESASTNQTSMYLCASSLTGSSGPLHFGNGTRLTVT.

This chain connects TRBV28 to TRBJ2-1. The length of the CDR3 is 11 residues. Germline CDR1 MDHEN, CDR2 SYDVKM. The CDR3 spells CASSGWNEQFF.

The V and J genes are TRBV3-1 and TRBJ2-1. The CDR3 is made up of 14 amino acids. Germline CDR1 and CDR2: LGHDT and YNNKEL (reference sequence). CDR3 residues: CASSRSETYNEQFF.

The V gene is TRBV29-1, the J gene TRBJ2-7; no DNA is available, so the TRBD1 call from TCRdb remains unchecked. CDR1 is SQVTM, CDR2 ANQGSEA, per germline. This CDR3 is 12 amino acids long. CDR3 amino acids: CSVSGPDVEQYF.

The CDR3 sequence: CASRETGSRTDTQYF. The gene calls are TRBV2 and TRBJ2-3; the D call from TCRdb, TRBD1, cannot be confirmed without DNA. CDR1 is SNHLY, CDR2 FYNNEI, per germline. The CDR3 is 15 residues long.

The V gene is TRBV6-5, the J gene TRBJ2-1; TCRdb names TRBD2, which stays unverified in the absence of DNA. Germline-derived CDR1 and CDR2 are MNHEY and SVGAGI. The CDR3 is 15 residues long. CDR3 residues: CASALAGGLYNEQFF.

The chain uses TRBV6-5 and TRBJ2-5. The CDR3 has 15 amino acids. Germline-derived CDR1 and CDR2 are MNHEY and SVGAGI. Here the CDR3 reads CASSYSLGSQETQYF.

This rearrangement joins TRBV3-1 to TRBJ2-7; TCRdb's D call, TRBD1, is unchecked because there is no DNA. The CDR3 runs 13 residues. Germline CDR1 LGHDT, CDR2 YNNKEL (reference sequence). The CDR3 protein is CASSPQGAREQYF.

The rearrangement uses TRBV6-4 and TRBJ2-3; the D call from TCRdb, TRBD2, cannot be confirmed without DNA. In germline, CDR1 is MRHNA, CDR2 SNTAGT. The CDR3 is 15 residues long. CDR3 protein: CASSSIAGGTDTQYF.

The chain links TRBV28 to TRBJ1-2; TCRdb proposes TRBD1, but this gene call is untestable without DNA. CDR1 is MDHEN and CDR2 is SYDVKM in the germline V gene. This CDR3 has 13 amino acids. Here the CDR3 reads CASSLLPGAGYTF.